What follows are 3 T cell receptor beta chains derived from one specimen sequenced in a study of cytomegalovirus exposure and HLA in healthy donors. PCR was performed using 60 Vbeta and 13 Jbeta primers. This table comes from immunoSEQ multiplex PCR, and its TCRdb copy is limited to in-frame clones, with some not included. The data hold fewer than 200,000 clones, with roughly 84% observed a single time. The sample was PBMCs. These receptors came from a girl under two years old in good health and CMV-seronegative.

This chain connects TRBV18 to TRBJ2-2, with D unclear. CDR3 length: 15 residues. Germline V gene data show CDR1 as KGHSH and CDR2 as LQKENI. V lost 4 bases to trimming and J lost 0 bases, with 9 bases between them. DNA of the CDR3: TGTGCCAGCTCACGACTCCCCCCGAACACCGGGGAGCTGTTTTTT. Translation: CASSRLPPNTGELFF.

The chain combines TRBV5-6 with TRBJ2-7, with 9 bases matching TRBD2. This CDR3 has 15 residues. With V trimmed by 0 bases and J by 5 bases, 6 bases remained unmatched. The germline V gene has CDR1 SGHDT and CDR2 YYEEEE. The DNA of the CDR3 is TGTGCCAGCAGCTTGGCTGCGGGGGGGCGGAACGAGCAGTACTTC. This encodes CASSLAAGGRNEQYF.

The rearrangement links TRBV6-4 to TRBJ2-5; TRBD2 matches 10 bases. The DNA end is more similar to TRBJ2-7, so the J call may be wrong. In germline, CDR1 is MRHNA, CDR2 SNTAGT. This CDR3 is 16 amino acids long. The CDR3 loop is CASSDWGLANSYEQYF. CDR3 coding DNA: TGTGCCAGCAGTGACTGGGGACTAGCGAACTCCTACGAGCAGTACTTC.